A selection of T cell receptor beta chains follows, all from one sample in a study of PD-L1 blockade in urothelial cancer. Measured with immunoSEQ multiplex PCR; TCRdb has only the in-frame clones, and not every one. This sample has tens of thousands of clones; around nine tenths occur once, and the top ten carry about 4%. This specimen was PBMCs, taken around atezolizumab (anti-PD-L1) treatment. The receptors derive from a man in his forties or fifties with urothelial cancer. CDR3s include the opening cysteine and the closing phenylalanine or tryptophan. Rows may omit the clone size; those that give it use once, few, many or a size class.

cdr3_aa j_call clone_size v_call cdr3_length
CASRTGGMNTEAFF TRBJ1-1 - TRBV6-1 14
CASTPSGRAVYIQYF TRBJ2-4 - TRBV21-1 15
CASSHPTSGENTGELFF TRBJ2-2 - TRBV4-3 17
CASSQDKSGSASPLHF TRBJ1-6 - TRBV4-1 16
CASSGTSGSRGEQYF TRBJ2-7 - TRBV19 15
CASTVIGGPFEETQYF TRBJ2-5 few TRBV5-1 16
CASSANRGTTEAFF TRBJ1-1 - TRBV6-1 14
CAISESGGGFPEAFF TRBJ1-1 - TRBV10-3 15
CASRSEGGKETQYF TRBJ2-5 - TRBV6-5 14
CASSYARGRDSPLHF TRBJ1-6 few TRBV6-5 15
CASSPWTVSSYEQYF TRBJ2-7 - TRBV18 15
CASSIWWMQGAEQYF TRBJ2-7 - TRBV19 15
CASSLERTGANYGYTF TRBJ1-2 - TRBV7-8 16
CASSESSTRTGANVLTF TRBJ2-6 - TRBV10-2 17
CASSPIIDSDASITQYF TRBJ2-5 - TRBV5-1 17
CASSNQKTGDGTDTQYF TRBJ2-3 - TRBV19 17
CASSIGVQGNEAFF TRBJ1-1 - TRBV19 14
CASSPRTSGRNNEQFF TRBJ2-1 - TRBV7-9 16
CASSLPGGSTDTQYF TRBJ2-3 - TRBV27 15
CASNFPGNSIYEQYF TRBJ2-7 - TRBV11-2 15
CASSQRTGNNEQFF TRBJ2-1 - TRBV28 14
CASRVERGLYEQYF TRBJ2-7 - TRBV28 14
CASSLGGQETQYF TRBJ2-5 - TRBV7-2 13
CASRNGDTQYF TRBJ2-3 - TRBV9 11
CASSQVTGTSVSNEQFF TRBJ2-1 once TRBV4-1 17
CATSRDFGGQYF TRBJ2-4 - TRBV15 12
CASSLQYNEKLFF TRBJ1-4 once TRBV28 13
CASSLGKLAGPIYEQYF TRBJ2-7 - TRBV7-8 17
CASSQLDSPYYGYTF TRBJ1-2 - TRBV5-4 15
CASSPSGLAGGETQYF TRBJ2-5 - TRBV18 16
CAISEPGHLSGNTIYF TRBJ1-3 - TRBV10-3 16
CASSLELAGAYEQYF TRBJ2-7 - TRBV5-1 15
CASSLGNTGELFF TRBJ2-2 - TRBV7-3 13
CAIKRPDSINNEQFF TRBJ2-1 - TRBV10-3 15
CATPGTGSYGYTF TRBJ1-2 - TRBV7-9 13
CASSIGGHYEQYF TRBJ2-7 - TRBV19 13
CASSLMFKGEQYF TRBJ2-7 - TRBV6-5 13